Here is one T cell receptor beta chain with its context. The sample comes from a study of neoadjuvant anti-PD-1 for oral cavity cancer. Time point indicated: after neoadjuvant nivolumab, at surgical resection. This CDR3 contains 16 residues. The V segment lost 0 bases and the J segment 5 bases; nucleotides outside the gene matches: 7. In germline, CDR1 is SGHNT, CDR2 YYREEE (reference sequence). Sequencing was performed with immunoSEQ multiplex PCR; in TCRdb, only in-frame clones are kept and a portion is missing. The repertoire holds some 9,500 clones, with roughly 70% as singletons. The clonotype originates from a person between 40 and 80 years old with oral cavity squamous cell carcinoma. The rearrangement joins TRBV5-4 to TRBJ1-2; 10 nucleotides agree with TRBD1. The sample was PBMCs, taken after nivolumab (anti-PD-1) treatment. Here the CDR3 DNA reads TGTGCCAGCAGCTTGGGGGACAGGGGAGGGGTTTATGGCTACACCTTC. Translating it yields CASSLGDRGGVYGYTF.